This TCR beta chain was profiled in a study of molecular identifiers for immune sequencing clone quantification. The trim removed 0 bases at V and 8 bases at J, leaving 19 bases unmatched. This CDR3 has 17 residues. Germline loops: CDR1 DFQATT, CDR2 SNEGSKA (reference sequence). General study findings and limits: For effector cells, clones above 20 RNA copies held over 98% of molecules; for naive cells, under 1%.

Libraries of naive CD8 cells were prepared from roughly 18,000 to 920,000 sorted cells using 10%, 30% or 50% RNA. CD8+CD4-CCR7+CD45RA+ cells were sorted as naive CD8 T cells. TCRdb re-called the PCR reads through MiXCR, storing one row per CDR3 protein. The profile covers about 640,000 distinct CDR3 sequences, with 15% to 20% appearing a single time and around 0.9% taken by the ten largest. Concerning this clonotype itself: The antigen is not known.

This chain connects TRBV20-1 to TRBJ2-7; 7 positions match TRBD2. The clonotype was recovered from a human donor in good health. Some libraries in this study had Jurkat cell RNA spiked in. The sample consisted of naive CD8+ T cells from blood, with Jurkat cell RNA spiked in. Regarding subset: FACS-sorted CD8+CD4-CCR7+CD45RA+ naive T cells. The CDR3 coding sequence is TGCAGTGCTAGAGATCGAGGTGCTAGCGGAAGCTCCCACAAGCAGTACTTC. It codes for CSARDRGASGSSHKQYF.